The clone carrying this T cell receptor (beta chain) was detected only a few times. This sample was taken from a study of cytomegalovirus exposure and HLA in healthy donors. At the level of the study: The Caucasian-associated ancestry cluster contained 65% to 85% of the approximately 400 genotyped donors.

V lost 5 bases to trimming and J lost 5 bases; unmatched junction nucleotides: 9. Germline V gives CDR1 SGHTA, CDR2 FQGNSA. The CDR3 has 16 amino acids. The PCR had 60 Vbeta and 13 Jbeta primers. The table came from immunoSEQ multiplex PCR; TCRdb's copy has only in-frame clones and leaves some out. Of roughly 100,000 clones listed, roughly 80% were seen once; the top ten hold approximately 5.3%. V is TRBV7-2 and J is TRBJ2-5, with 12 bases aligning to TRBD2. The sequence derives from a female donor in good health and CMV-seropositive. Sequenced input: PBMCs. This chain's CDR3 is CASSPVASGGAETQYF. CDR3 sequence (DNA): TGTGCCAGCAGCCCCGTAGCTAGCGGGGGGGCGGAGACCCAGTACTTC.